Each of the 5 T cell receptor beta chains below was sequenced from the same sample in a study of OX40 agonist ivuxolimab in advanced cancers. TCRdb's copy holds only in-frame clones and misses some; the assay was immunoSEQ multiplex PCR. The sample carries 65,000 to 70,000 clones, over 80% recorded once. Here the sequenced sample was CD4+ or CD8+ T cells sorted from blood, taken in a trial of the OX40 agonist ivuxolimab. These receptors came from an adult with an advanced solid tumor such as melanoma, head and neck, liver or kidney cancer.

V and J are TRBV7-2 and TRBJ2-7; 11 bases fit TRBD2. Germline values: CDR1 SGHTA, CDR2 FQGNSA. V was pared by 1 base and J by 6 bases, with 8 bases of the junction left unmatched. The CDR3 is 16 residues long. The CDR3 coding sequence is TGTGCCAGCAGCTTAGATACTAGCGGGAGAGGGACCGAGCAGTACTTC. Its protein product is CASSLDTSGRGTEQYF.

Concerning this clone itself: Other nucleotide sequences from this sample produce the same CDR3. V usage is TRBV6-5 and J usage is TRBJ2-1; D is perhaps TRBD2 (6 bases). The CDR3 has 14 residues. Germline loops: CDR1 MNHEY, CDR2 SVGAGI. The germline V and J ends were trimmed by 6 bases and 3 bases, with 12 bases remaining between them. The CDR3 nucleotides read TGTGCCAGCAGAGAGGGACTGATCTACAATGAGCAGTTCTTC. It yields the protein CASREGLIYNEQFF.

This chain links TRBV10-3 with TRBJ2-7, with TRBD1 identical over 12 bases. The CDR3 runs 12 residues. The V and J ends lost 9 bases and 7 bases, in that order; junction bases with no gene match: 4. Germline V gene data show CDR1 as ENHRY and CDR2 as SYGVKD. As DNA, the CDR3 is TGTGCCATGGGACAGGGGGCGGGAGAGCAGTACTTC. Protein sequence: CAMGQGAGEQYF.

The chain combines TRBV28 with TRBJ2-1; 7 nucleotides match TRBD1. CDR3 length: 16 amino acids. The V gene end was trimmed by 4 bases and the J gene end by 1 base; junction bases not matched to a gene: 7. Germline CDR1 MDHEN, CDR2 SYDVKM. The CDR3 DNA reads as TGTGCCAGCAGTTCCCGGACAGGAGATTCCTACAATGAGCAGTTCTTC. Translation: CASSSRTGDSYNEQFF.

The CDR3 region is CASTLGGGLLSNYGYTF. The DNA for the CDR3 is TGTGCCAGTACATTAGGGGGCGGCCTCCTGTCTAACTATGGCTACACCTTC. The chain recombines TRBV19 with TRBJ1-2; TRBD1 matches 7 bases. Germline V lookup: CDR1 LNHDA, CDR2 SQIVND (reference sequence). The CDR3 has 17 amino acids. J was trimmed by 0 bases and V by 7 bases; bases with no gene match: 14.